Reported below is one T cell receptor (beta chain). Its cognate antigen has yet to be identified. It has no much larger one-base neighbor in the sample; base qualities were not kept. Data came from an Illumina HiSeq 2500. TCR beta libraries were prepared by quantitative 5'-RACE with molecular barcodes. Processing in the source paper ran as follows. Disease-linked TCR variants were identified with a new computational method built on a probabilistic model of VDJ rearrangement. Clones were called with MiXCR by TCRdb after fastp trimmed the public reads at Q25, and only in-frame beta chains were retained. Rows with a matching CDR3 protein are joined into one entry that keeps the most common DNA and genes. The V and J calls follow TCRdb's processing rather than the paper's. Recorded for this sample are 330,000 or so distinct CDR3 sequences; less than 10% of them occurred a single time. Of the sample, 14% to 15% is held by the ten largest clones.

The germline V gene encodes CDR1 LGHNA and CDR2 YNFKEQ. The CDR3 contains 14 residues, cysteine and phenylalanine counted. The only DNA kept is the CDR3, 42 bases in frame from the first base. Relative to germline, V is 0 bases shorter and J is 9 bases shorter, with 12 bases between their ends. This sample is part of a study of CD8 T cells in ankylosing spondylitis (dated by TCRdb to about 2017). About the study as a whole: To find TCR variants linked to disease, the study profiled T cell receptor beta repertoires in ankylosing spondylitis patients and healthy donors. The full study cohort was made up of about 25 ankylosing spondylitis patients and some 100 healthy donors. Peripheral blood samples were taken, and synovial fluid was additionally collected from ankylosing spondylitis patients. Overall study outcomes, separate from this receptor: The disease-linked clones were reported to be significantly enriched in matched synovial fluid samples from ankylosing spondylitis patients. A CD8+ phenotype was shown by the disease-linked clones, which were found at relatively low frequencies in peripheral blood. Blood from ankylosing spondylitis patients appeared to be characterized by a TCR beta motif composed of roughly eight highly homologous amino acid variants. Some motif variants had previously been reported in the synovial fluid and blood of reactive arthritis patients, which suggests shared mechanisms of disease initiation.

In this chain, TRBV4-2 is recombined with TRBJ2-1; confidence is insufficient to name the D gene. Sequencing used blood, either unsorted or a sorted T cell fraction (not recorded which). This clonotype was sampled from a male donor with ankylosing spondylitis. The CDR3 reads CASSQDTVVGEQFF. The DNA sequence is as follows: TGTGCCAGCAGCCAAGATACGGTAGTGGGTGAGCAGTTCTTC.